The 14 T cell receptor beta chains given below trace back to one sample, sequenced in a study of early T cells in non-severe SARS-CoV-2 infection. TCRdb re-called the 5' RACE reads with MiXCR, one entry per CDR3 protein. The sample records approximately 50,000 distinct CDR3 sequences, around 8% being singletons. The sample taken for sequencing was whole blood. The receptor source for this set is an adult who was a healthcare worker with PCR-confirmed SARS-CoV-2 infection or an uninfected control (not recorded which).

CDR3 nucleotide sequence: TGCAGTGCTAGTGGAGGCTCCTACGAGCAGTACTTC. Translation gives CSASGGSYEQYF. The gene calls are TRBV20-1 and TRBJ2-7, with a possible D match to TRBD2 (5 bases). From germline, CDR1 is DFQATT and CDR2 SNEGSKA (reference sequence). V was trimmed by 3 bases and J by 0 bases, leaving 6 bases between them. This CDR3 has 12 residues.

This clonotype turned up a few times. This chain joins TRBV29-1 and TRBJ2-1; D is unclear. The CDR3 contains 15 residues. Trimming left V 8 bases short and J 6 bases short, with 23 bases between. CDR1 SQVTM and CDR2 ANQGSEA come from the germline V gene. CDR3 region: CSFRPFEQDPNEQFF. The DNA of the CDR3 is TGCAGCTTCCGCCCTTTCGAGCAAGACCCCAATGAGCAGTTCTTC.

The chain couples TRBV4-2 to TRBJ1-2; 10 positions match TRBD1. V lost 0 bases, J lost 2 bases, and 3 bases stayed unmatched. This CDR3 is 16 amino acids long. Germline values: CDR1 LGHNA, CDR2 YNFKEQ. CDR3 sequence: CASSQDRTGGNYGYTF. The CDR3 bases are TGTGCCAGCAGCCAAGACAGGACAGGGGGGAACTATGGCTACACCTTC.

This chain joins TRBV27 and TRBJ2-7; 9 bases match TRBD1. Per the germline V gene, CDR1 is MNHEY and CDR2 is SMNVEV (reference sequence). With 5 bases clipped from V and 4 bases from J, the junction kept 12 bases outside the gene matches. The CDR3 loop spans 16 amino acids. The CDR3 bases are TGTGCCAGCAGTCAGCTACCCGGGACAGGGCTGTACGAGCAGTACTTC. Translation: CASSQLPGTGLYEQYF.

This clonotype is termed medium-sized. V gene TRBV20-1 combines with J gene TRBJ2-1; 10 nucleotides match TRBD2. Germline lookup yields CDR1 DFQATT and CDR2 SNEGSKA (reference sequence). Unmatched junction bases numbered 7, after V lost 1 base and J lost 4 bases. This CDR3 has 16 amino acids. The CDR3 DNA follows: TGCAGTGCTAGAGCACAGAGGACTAGCGGATACAATGAGCAGTTCTTC. Its translation: CSARAQRTSGYNEQFF.

There are many counts of this clonotype. The J gene is TRBJ2-7, the V gene TRBV29-1; 8 bases agree with TRBD1. Per the germline V gene, CDR1 is SQVTM and CDR2 is ANQGSEA. The V gene end was trimmed by 6 bases and the J gene end by 2 bases; junction bases not matched to a gene: 0. This CDR3 has 11 amino acids. Here the CDR3 reads CSVQGAYEQYF. Written as DNA, the CDR3 is TGCAGCGTACAGGGGGCCTACGAGCAGTACTTC.

This clonotype was counted a few times. The CDR3 nucleotides read TGCAGCGTTGAGGGTGGAGCGTCCCACGAGCAGTACTTC. This codes for CSVEGGASHEQYF. This chain links TRBV29-1 with TRBJ2-7; D unresolved. The CDR3 has 13 residues. Between the trimmed V and J ends, which lost 3 bases and 5 bases, there was a span of 14 bases. CDR1 is SQVTM, CDR2 ANQGSEA, per germline.

In this sample, this clonotype turned up a few times. The chain links TRBV7-2 to TRBJ2-7, with D perhaps TRBD1 (6 bases). Germline lookup yields CDR1 SGHTA and CDR2 FQGNSA. Trimming shortened V by 7 bases and J by 2 bases, and 21 bases separated the two germline ends. This CDR3 region has 16 residues. Here the CDR3 DNA reads TGTGCCAGCACCCTCCCATCTTCGGGACAACCCTACGAGCAGTACTTC. Translating it yields CASTLPSSGQPYEQYF.

V and J are TRBV29-1 and TRBJ2-1; 10 nucleotides line up with TRBD2. With V trimmed by 4 bases and J by 4 bases, 4 bases remained unmatched. Germline V lookup: CDR1 SQVTM, CDR2 ANQGSEA. There are 14 residues in the CDR3. The CDR3 coding sequence is TGCAGCGTTGTTCCTAGCGGGGGTTACAATGAGCAGTTCTTC. Amino acid sequence: CSVVPSGGYNEQFF.

There are many counts of this clonotype. The CDR3 here is CASSGQDYEQYF. The DNA for the CDR3 is TGTGCCAGCAGTGGACAGGATTACGAGCAGTACTTC. This chain connects TRBV2 to TRBJ2-7; D perhaps matches TRBD1 (6 bases). CDR3 length equals 12 residues. CDR1 SNHLY and CDR2 FYNNEI come from the germline V gene. The V end was cut by 4 bases, the J end by 4 bases, with 8 bases between.

Only a few counts were recorded for this clonotype. V gene TRBV30 combines with J gene TRBJ1-6; the D is unclear. The CDR3 runs to 13 residues. CDR1 is GTSNPN, CDR2 SVGIG, per germline (reference sequence). V was clipped by 2 bases and J by 14 bases, with 16 bases between them. The CDR3 protein is CAWSPNLITALHF. In DNA, the CDR3 is TGTGCCTGGAGTCCCAACTTGATAACGGCCCTCCACTTT.

J is TRBJ1-3 and V is TRBV9; 7 nucleotides align to TRBD1. This CDR3 comprises 14 residues. Trimming cost V 3 bases and J 3 bases; bases outside gene matches: 3. Per germline, CDR1 SGDLS and CDR2 YYNGEE. In DNA, the CDR3 is TGTGCCAGCAGCGGCGGGACAGTTGGAAACACCATATATTTT. The encoded protein is CASSGGTVGNTIYF.

This clonotype came up a few times. This rearrangement joins TRBV6-6 to TRBJ1-3, with D tentatively TRBD1 (5 bases). The V gene's germline CDR1 is MNHNY and CDR2 SVGAGI (reference sequence). The CDR3 is 15 amino acids. Trimming removed 7 bases from V and 0 bases from J, with 13 bases in between. Here the CDR3 reads CASIDRSNSGNTIYF. The DNA for the CDR3 is TGTGCCAGCATAGACAGATCTAACTCTGGAAACACCATATATTTT.

This clonotype was detected only a few times. The chain has TRBV27 and TRBJ2-3, with 9 bases matching TRBD2. Germline CDR1 and CDR2: MNHEY and SMNVEV (reference sequence). CDR3 length equals 16 residues. Trimming cost V 1 base and J 2 bases; bases outside gene matches: 4. CDR3 sequence (DNA): TGTGCCAGCAGTTTATTGACTAGCGGCTACACAGATACGCAGTATTTT. Its protein product is CASSLLTSGYTDTQYF.